This T cell receptor (beta chain) was sequenced in a study of cytomegalovirus exposure and HLA in healthy donors. PCR involved 60 Vbeta and 13 Jbeta primers. Assay: immunoSEQ multiplex PCR; the TCRdb copy retains only in-frame clones and omits some. Altogether more than 150,000 clones are present, 80% to 85% being singletons, with the ten largest covering about 1.6%. At the time of sampling, donors were nominally healthy, though unrecorded immune exposures were likely. CDR1 and CDR2 from the germline V gene are ENHRY and SYGVKD. Germline trimming cut 11 bases from V and 4 bases from J; bases unmatched to any gene: 18. The CDR3 loop spans 17 amino acids.

Sequencing was performed on PBMCs. The chain joins TRBV10-3 to TRBJ2-5; 11 bases are a match to TRBD1. The sequence came from a middle-aged man in good health and CMV-seronegative. As DNA, the CDR3 is TGTGCCGCTAACGGACAGGGGGCGCCCCGAGGTGTAGAGACCCAGTACTTC. Its protein product is CAANGQGAPRGVETQYF.